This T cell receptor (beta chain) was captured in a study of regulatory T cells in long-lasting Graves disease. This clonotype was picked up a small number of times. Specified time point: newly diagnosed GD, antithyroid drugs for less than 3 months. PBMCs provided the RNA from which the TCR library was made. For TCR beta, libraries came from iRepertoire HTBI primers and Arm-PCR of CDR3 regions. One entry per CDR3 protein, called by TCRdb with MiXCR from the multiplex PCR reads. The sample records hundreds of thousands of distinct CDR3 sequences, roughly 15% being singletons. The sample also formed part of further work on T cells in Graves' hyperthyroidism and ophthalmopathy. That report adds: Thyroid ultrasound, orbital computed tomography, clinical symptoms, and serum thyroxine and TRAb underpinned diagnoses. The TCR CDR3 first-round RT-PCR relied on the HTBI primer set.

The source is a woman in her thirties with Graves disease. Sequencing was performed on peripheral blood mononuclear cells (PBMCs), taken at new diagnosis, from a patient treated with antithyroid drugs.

The CDR3 bases are TGTGCCACCAGCCGACAACAGGGAGCAGATACGCAGTATTTT. It codes for CATSRQQGADTQYF. The V call is TRBV15, the J call TRBJ2-3; weak D call: TRBD1 (6 bases). This CDR3 is 14 amino acids long. Germline values: CDR1 LNHNV, CDR2 YYDKDF (reference sequence). V was pared by 5 bases and J by 4 bases, with 13 bases between.